Included here is one T cell receptor beta chain sequence, with context. This clone was recorded once. Its binding antigen is unknown. It has no much larger one-base neighbor in the sample; base qualities were not kept. The entry originates in a study of regulatory and conventional T cells in RAG deficiency (dated by TCRdb to about 2017). About the investigation overall: The study used high-throughput TCR beta sequencing to compare repertoire diversity and composition of Treg, conventional CD4+ and CD8+ T cells between RAG-deficient patients and healthy controls. The investigation overall reported the following: In Omenn syndrome and CID/AS patients compared with controls, roughly 98-fold fewer unique TCR beta sequences were detected from Treg cells, versus roughly 9.4-fold fewer for other subsets. Markedly lower Shannon entropy and higher Simpson indices were observed in RAG-deficient patients than in control T-cell subpopulations. Shorter CDR3 lengths were found in all patient T-cell subsets, and >85% Treg-Tconv repertoire overlap at nucleotide and amino acid level was observed in Omenn syndrome patients. For some subjects, some T-cell subset analyses were not performed. In Omenn syndrome patients, sorted CD25-high CD127-low cells may represent peripherally activated cells rather than bona fide Treg cells.

Conventional CD4+ T cells were purified from blood as CD25-low CD127-high cells before genomic DNA extraction. For repertoire analyses, the comparison group consisted of several healthy control donors. The CDR3 starts with the cysteine, ends with the phenylalanine, and has 15 residues. Kept here is only the CDR3 DNA, which spans 45 bases and is read in frame from base 1. Looking up the germline V gene yields CDR1 MNHEY and CDR2 SVGAGI. V ends up 6 bases short and J 8 bases short, with an unmatched junction base count of 13. Receptors were amplified or captured by the immunoSEQ multiplex PCR assay. Rearranged TCR beta chain products were amplified from the genomic DNA of sorted T-cell subsets and were then sequenced. As for how the authors treated the data: Shannon entropy and Simpson indices were used to measure how diverse the repertoire of productive TCR beta rearrangements was. To gauge clonal expansion, the frequencies of the 100 most abundant productive TCR beta clonotypes among total reads were added together. A self-reactivity index based on amino acid usage at CDR3beta positions 6 and 7 was applied to the TRB repertoires. Two-way ANOVA was applied to the repertoire analyses, whereas Student t or Mann-Whitney tests were applied to the flow cytometric analyses. This immuneACCESS table, as held by TCRdb, lists in-frame sequences with V and J called but not all clones. Of the missing ones, under half trace to an unresolved V gene in checked studies; the others have no known cause. For V, J and clone size, that table is used; D and trimming come from the DNA. For this sample the table gives 20,000 to 25,000 clones, of which 90% to 95% were detected only once. Less than 0.85% of the sample comes from the top ten.

The same data also went into a second study, on regulatory T cells. As the second study states: In the multiplex PCR, 52 forward TRBV primers and 13 reverse TRBJ primers were used, and assay-based and computational corrections were applied for amplification bias. In patients, repertoires had restricted unique TRB V-J pairs and skewed V and J gene usage, with regulatory T cells showing the most marked changes. Between CD3G-deficient patients and healthy controls, the study compared T-cell receptor beta repertoires in sorted regulatory T cells, conventional CD4+ T cells and CD8+ T cells. Ficoll density separation was used to isolate peripheral blood mononuclear cells. Within the immunoSEQ assay, multiplex PCR amplified rearranged TRB loci from genomic DNA. An Illumina HiSeq platform was used to sequence the TRB amplicons. Custom algorithms error-filtered the raw sequences and aligned them to reference gene sequences, after which the immunoSEQ online tools were used for analysis. Productive and nonproductive TRB rearrangement frequencies were evaluated among both unique and total sequences. Prism software was used to run t tests, Mann-Whitney tests or two-way ANOVA for comparisons between groups.

Sequencing was carried out using CD4+ T cells sorted from blood. In this chain, TRBV6-5 is recombined with TRBJ1-2; a stretch of 9 junction bases matches TRBD1. The clonotype was recovered from a human donor in good health. The DNA sequence is given as TGTGCCAGCAGAACAAGTACAGGGGGCGCGAGGGGCTACACCTTC. It translates to CASRTSTGGARGYTF.